A selection of T cell receptor beta chains follows, all from one sample in a study of T-cell memory formation after mild COVID-19. TCRdb itself ran the 5' RACE reads through MiXCR, one entry per CDR3 protein. The repertoire holds 430,000 or so distinct CDR3 sequences, with about 23% as singletons. The material sequenced was PBMCs or a T cell subset sorted from them (not recorded which). These receptors were obtained from an adult woman who had mild COVID-19 (a few samples of this study predate the infection). Cell type and time point are not known. CDR3s include the opening cysteine and the closing phenylalanine or tryptophan. The D gene is left open where the match is weak. Clone size is shown for a subset of rows, as once, few, many or a class of expanded clone.

clone_size d_call j_call v_call cdr3_aa cdr3_nt
few - TRBJ2-4 TRBV9 CASSGGDSGPGNIQYF TGTGCCAGCAGCGGGGGGGATAGCGGCCCAGGAAACATTCAGTACTTC
- - TRBJ2-7 TRBV24-1 CATSEMGYEQYF TGTGCCACCAGTGAGATGGGGTACGAGCAGTACTTC
- - TRBJ1-1 TRBV29-1 CSVSGPDEAFF TGCAGCGTTTCCGGACCAGATGAAGCTTTCTTT
- - TRBJ2-2 TRBV25-1 CASSGSGTQVKVSTGELFF TGTGCCAGCAGTGGATCCGGGACCCAGGTTAAGGTATCCACCGGGGAGCTGTTTTTT
many - TRBJ2-6 TRBV6-2/TRBV6-3 CASSYSGANVLTF TGTGCCAGCAGTTACTCTGGGGCCAACGTCCTGACTTTC
- - TRBJ2-1 TRBV10-3 CAISDPFSVHNEQFF TGTGCCATCAGCGACCCTTTTAGCGTGCACAATGAGCAGTTCTTC
few TRBD1 TRBJ1-1 TRBV12-3/TRBV12-4 CASRRTGGSRAFF TGTGCCAGCAGGCGTACAGGGGGCAGCAGGGCTTTCTTT
- TRBD1 TRBJ2-3 TRBV2 CASSRDRDPDTQNF TGTGCCAGCAGCCGGGACAGGGACCCAGATACGCAGAATTTT
few - TRBJ2-7 TRBV6-2/TRBV6-3 CASSLDPNEQYF TGTGCCAGCAGTTTGGACCCGAACGAGCAGTACTTC
- TRBD2 TRBJ2-1 TRBV4-3 CASSQERLGTSGRHEQFF TGCGCCAGCAGCCAAGAAAGGCTGGGGACTAGCGGGAGGCATGAGCAGTTCTTC
- TRBD2 TRBJ2-3 TRBV4-1 CASSQGPHSGDTQYF TGCGCCAGCAGCCAAGGACCCCATAGCGGGGATACGCAGTATTTT
few TRBD2 TRBJ2-2 TRBV18 CASSPLSLSGTNTGELFF TGTGCCAGCTCACCACTCTCTCTCAGCGGGACGAACACCGGGGAGCTGTTTTTT
- - TRBJ1-4 TRBV4-1 CASSRGAGVFTNEKLFF TGCGCCAGCAGCCGGGGGGCCGGGGTTTTCACTAATGAAAAACTGTTTTTT
- - TRBJ2-1 TRBV7-2 CASSVTPRFRYNEQFF TGTGCCAGCAGCGTAACACCGAGGTTCCGCTACAATGAGCAGTTCTTC
once TRBD1 TRBJ2-2 TRBV24-1 CATSGYLGTELTGELFF TGTGCCACCAGTGGATATCTGGGGACAGAGCTCACCGGGGAGCTGTTTTTT
few - TRBJ1-5 TRBV30 CAWSPGVYQPQHF TGTGCCTGGAGTCCAGGGGTTTATCAGCCCCAGCATTTT